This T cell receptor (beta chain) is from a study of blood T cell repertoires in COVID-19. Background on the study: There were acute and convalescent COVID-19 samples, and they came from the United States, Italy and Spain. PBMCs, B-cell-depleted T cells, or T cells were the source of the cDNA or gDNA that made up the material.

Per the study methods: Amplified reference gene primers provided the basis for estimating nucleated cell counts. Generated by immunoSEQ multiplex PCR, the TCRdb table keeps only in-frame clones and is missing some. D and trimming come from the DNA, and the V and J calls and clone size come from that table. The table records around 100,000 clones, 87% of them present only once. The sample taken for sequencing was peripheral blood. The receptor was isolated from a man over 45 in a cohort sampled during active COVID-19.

Written as DNA, the CDR3 is TGTGCCAGCAGCGTAGCAGGGGGAGATACGCAGTATTTT. Residues: CASSVAGGDTQYF. The chain combines TRBV9 with TRBJ2-3; 7 bases align to TRBD1. The CDR3 covers 13 residues. Per the germline V gene, CDR1 is SGDLS and CDR2 is YYNGEE. V lost 0 bases, J lost 5 bases, and 0 bases stayed unmatched.